This T cell receptor beta chain came from a study of Graves' ophthalmopathy and Graves' hyperthyroidism. Findings of the study overall: Sensitivity reached 85% to 90% and specificity almost 83% for a 13-signature model separating ophthalmopathy from stable hyperthyroidism.

On this clonotype: Antigen specificity is unknown.

The CDR3 runs to 12 residues. CDR1 is GTSNPN and CDR2 is SVGIG in the germline V gene (reference sequence). V was pared by 7 bases and J by 3 bases, with 9 bases between. TCR beta CDR3 amplification used RNA transcripts. An initial RT-PCR round employing HTBI primers preceded a second-round multiplex PCR. TCRdb recomputed calls from the multiplex PCR reads with MiXCR, one row per CDR3 protein. The sample lists 400,000 or so distinct CDR3 sequences, roughly a sixth occurring once. This clonotype was obtained from an adult woman with stable Graves' hyperthyroidism. Material: peripheral blood. V usage is TRBV30 and J usage is TRBJ2-2, with D tentatively TRBD1 (6 bases). DNA for the CDR3: TGTGCCTACCGACAGGACACCGGGGAGCTGTTTTTT. This sequence encodes CAYRQDTGELFF.